A single sample is the source of the 15 T cell receptor beta chains below, sequenced in a study of human T cells and chemical hapten exposure. MiXCR, run by TCRdb on the RACE reads, gives a single entry per CDR3 protein. This sample has more than 300,000 distinct CDR3 sequences, with 4.5% to 5.5% found just once. Time point specified: pre-sensitization, week 0. The treatment denotes: therapeutic diphenylcyclopropenone sensitization with weekly scalp DPC. The sample here was whole blood, taken in connection with sensitization to the hapten diphenylcyclopropenone (DPC). These receptors originate from a woman under 30 with alopecia areata. Some clones in this sample may be carry-over from other donors' samples.

In this sample, this clonotype turned up many times. The CDR3 reads CASSQDLAGGQYF. CDR3 sequence (DNA): TGTGCCAGCAGCCAAGATTTGGCAGGGGGGCAGTACTTC. The gene calls are TRBV4-2 and TRBJ2-7; TRBD1 aligns across 7 bases. The V gene end was trimmed by 0 bases and the J gene end by 9 bases; junction bases not matched to a gene: 5. CDR3 size: 13 residues. Germline V CDR1 and CDR2: LGHNA, YNFKEQ.

The chain has TRBV15 and TRBJ2-3; weak D call: TRBD2 (5 bases). The CDR3 sequence is 14 residues long. The V and J ends lost 0 bases and 3 bases respectively, with 7 bases between them. Germline values: CDR1 LNHNV, CDR2 YYDKDF (reference sequence). The CDR3 region has the DNA TGTGCCACCAGCAGAGATCCGGGGACAGATACGCAGTATTTT. It encodes CATSRDPGTDTQYF.

This clonotype has more than one count but fewer than ten. The chain recombines TRBV5-6 with TRBJ1-1; unclear D gene. CDR3 length: 11 amino acids. Germline assignment: CDR1 SGHDT and CDR2 YYEEEE. V gave up 7 bases and J gave up 6 bases, with 10 bases separating them. The CDR3 is CASGETAEAFF. The CDR3 bases are TGTGCCAGCGGCGAGACGGCTGAAGCTTTCTTT.

This clonotype showed up just a few times. The chain is built from TRBV11-2 and TRBJ1-1, with 7 bases identical to TRBD1. The CDR3 is made up of 14 amino acids. V was pared by 6 bases and J by 7 bases, with 11 bases of the junction left unmatched. Germline assignment: CDR1 SGHAT and CDR2 FQNNGV. The CDR3 nucleotides are TGTGCCAGCAGTCTAGTGGGACAGTGGAATGAAGCTTTCTTT. Protein: CASSLVGQWNEAFF.

This clonotype was seen at least ten times. The rearrangement links TRBV12-3 or TRBV12-4 to TRBJ1-5; D is undetermined. V gave up 6 bases and J gave up 2 bases, with 8 bases separating them. CDR3 length equals 13 residues. This CDR3 is CASSFDGNQPQHF. CDR3 nucleotides: TGTGCCAGCAGCTTCGATGGCAATCAGCCCCAGCATTTT.

The sample holds many counts of this clonotype. The genes are TRBV25-1 and TRBJ2-4; D is undetermined. Trimming pared 1 base from V and 8 bases from J, leaving 15 bases between. The CDR3 length is 15 residues. In germline, CDR1 is MGHDK, CDR2 SYGVNS. CDR3 DNA: TGTGCCAGCAGTGAATTCTTAGGCTGGTATGACATTCAGTACTTC. It is translated as CASSEFLGWYDIQYF.

The V and J genes are TRBV7-8 and TRBJ1-5; 7 positions match TRBD1. The germline V gene has CDR1 SGHVS and CDR2 FQNEAQ. Unmatched junction bases numbered 8, after V lost 5 bases and J lost 1 base. CDR3 size: 16 residues. This CDR3 reads CASSVFRGTSNQPQHF. In nucleotides, the CDR3 is TGTGCCAGCAGCGTCTTCAGGGGGACAAGCAATCAGCCCCAGCATTTT.

This clonotype was counted a few times. The chain is built from TRBV29-1 and TRBJ1-2; D is undetermined. Germline assignment: CDR1 SQVTM and CDR2 ANQGSEA. The CDR3 has 15 amino acids. The ends were cut back, 4 bases at V and 3 bases at J, with 18 bases in the middle. The CDR3 nucleotides are TGCAGCGTTGGTTTAGGGTCCCGGGGAGACTATGGCTACACCTTC. It encodes CSVGLGSRGDYGYTF.

This clonotype was seen at least ten times. The CDR3: CASSLYGATNEKLFF. CDR3 nucleotide sequence: TGTGCCAGCAGCTTATACGGCGCAACTAATGAAAAACTGTTTTTT. This rearrangement joins TRBV7-6 to TRBJ1-4; D is unresolved. The CDR3 runs to 15 residues. CDR1 is SGHVS and CDR2 is FNYEAQ in the germline V gene. Trimming removed 2 bases at V and 0 bases at J, with 7 bases between. Combining the CDR3 with reference TRBV7-6 and TRBJ1-4 gives the whole variable domain GAGVSQSPRYKVTKRGQDVALRCDPISGHVSLYWYRQALGQGPEFLTYFNYEAQQDKSGLPNDRFSAERPEGSISTLTIQRTEQRDSAMYRCASSLYGATNEKLFFGSGTQLSVL.

V and J are TRBV5-1 and TRBJ2-5; TRBD2 agrees at 12 bases. The CDR3 loop spans 16 amino acids. CDR1 and CDR2 from the germline V gene are SGHRS and YFSETQ. Trimming at V came to 3 bases and at J to 5 bases, leaving 8 bases not matched to a gene. In nucleotides, the CDR3 is TGCGCCAGCAGCTCTCCGACTAGCGGGGGATCGGAGACCCAGTACTTC. Translation gives CASSSPTSGGSETQYF.

This clonotype has a count of ten or more. The gene calls are TRBV7-2 and TRBJ2-3; TRBD2 is a possible D gene (7 bases). V lost 2 bases, J lost 4 bases, and 13 bases lay in between. This CDR3 region has 15 residues. Germline loops: CDR1 SGHTA, CDR2 FQGNSA. CDR3 protein: CASSLPGGRADTQYF. For the CDR3, the DNA is TGTGCCAGCAGCTTACCGGGGGGCCGCGCAGATACGCAGTATTTT.

A word on this clonotype: One junction end does not reproduce the germline sequence, and a read error may be involved. The gene calls are TRBV2 and TRBJ2-7, with 7 bases fitting TRBD1. The germline gives CDR1 SNHLY, CDR2 FYNNEI. The CDR3 has 12 amino acids. The chain's CDR3 is CATSTGAHEQYF. DNA for the CDR3: TGTGCCACCAGTACAGGGGCCCACGAGCAGTACTTC.

This chain joins TRBV6-5 and TRBJ1-6; 7 nucleotides line up with TRBD1. The CDR3 length is 14 residues. Trimming at V came to 6 bases and at J to 7 bases, leaving 6 bases not matched to a gene. CDR1 MNHEY and CDR2 SVGAGI come from the germline V gene. The CDR3 bases are TGTGCCAGCAGGGCCGACAGGGAGAATTCACCCCTCCACTTT. Translating gives CASRADRENSPLHF.

The rearrangement joins TRBV5-1 to TRBJ2-5; D not resolved. CDR3 size: 14 residues. Deletions cut 2 bases from V and 2 bases from J, with 10 bases between. The germline V gene encodes CDR1 SGHRS and CDR2 YFSETQ. The DNA for the CDR3 is TGCGCCAGCAGCTTTGATAGTTCACAAGAGACCCAGTACTTC. This codes for CASSFDSSQETQYF.

The sample holds many counts of this clonotype. The chain carries TRBV6-5 and TRBJ1-3, with D unclear. The CDR3 loop spans 13 amino acids. The germline CDR1 and CDR2 sequences are MNHEY and SVGAGI. V lost 4 bases to trimming and J lost 2 bases, with 6 bases between them. The CDR3 region has the DNA TGTGCCAGCAGTTTTGATGCTGGAAACACCATATATTTT. Its translation is CASSFDAGNTIYF.